The 30 T cell receptor beta chains listed next were all sequenced from one sample in a study of OX40 agonist ivuxolimab in advanced cancers. Some clones are missing from TCRdb's copy, which holds only in-frame ones; the method was immunoSEQ multiplex PCR. The repertoire holds approximately 67,000 clones, with about nine tenths as singletons. The source was CD4+ or CD8+ T cells sorted from blood, collected in a trial of the OX40 agonist ivuxolimab. The receptors were gathered from an adult with an advanced solid tumor such as melanoma, head and neck, liver or kidney cancer.

The V call is TRBV14, the J call TRBJ2-7; D is unresolved. V was pared by 1 base and J by 3 bases, with 7 bases between. Germline V gene sequence: CDR1 SGHDN, CDR2 FVKESK. This CDR3 spans 13 amino acids. The CDR3 here is CASSQGANYEQYF. The CDR3, as DNA: TGTGCCAGCAGCCAAGGAGCAAACTACGAGCAGTACTTC.

The chain carries TRBV29-1 and TRBJ2-2, with 16 bases aligning to TRBD2. The CDR3 is 15 residues long. Germline V gene lookup returns CDR1 SQVTM and CDR2 ANQGSEA. Trimming took 6 bases from V and 5 from J; bases not matched to a gene: 3. The chain's CDR3 is CSVEGLAGGTGELFF. The CDR3 DNA sequence: TGCAGCGTCGAGGGACTAGCGGGGGGGACCGGGGAGCTGTTTTTT.

The CDR3 here is CASSLGLAGGLYEQYF. Here the CDR3 DNA reads TGTGCCAGCAGCCTCGGGTTAGCGGGGGGCCTCTACGAGCAGTACTTC. The chain is built from TRBV11-2 and TRBJ2-7; TRBD2 matches at 10 bases. CDR3 size: 16 residues. CDR1 and CDR2 (germline): SGHAT, FQNNGV. The ends lost 5 bases at V and 3 bases at J; junction bases unmatched: 10. Together with reference TRBV11-2 and TRBJ2-7, the CDR3 gives the full variable domain: EAGVAQSPRYKIIEKRQSVAFWCNPISGHATLYWYQQILGQGPKLLIQFQNNGVVDDSQLPKDRFSAERLKGVDSTLKIQPAKLEDSAVYLCASSLGLAGGLYEQYFGPGTRLTVT.

V usage is TRBV4-3 and J usage is TRBJ1-2, with D uncertain. The V gene's germline CDR1 is LGHNA and CDR2 YSLEER. CDR3 length equals 15 residues. Trimming cost V 0 bases and J 6 bases, with 14 bases left between them. The CDR3 coding sequence is TGCGCCAGCAGCCAAGATGTGACTGTGGCGCATGGCTACACCTTC. It encodes CASSQDVTVAHGYTF.

V gene TRBV27 combines with J gene TRBJ1-1, with D maybe TRBD1 (5 bases). Germline CDR1 MNHEY, CDR2 SMNVEV (reference sequence). The germline V and J ends were trimmed by 3 bases and 2 bases, with 16 bases remaining between them. CDR3 size: 16 residues. The CDR3 bases are TGTGCCAGCAGTTTTATATTCGGGGGGACCAACACTGAAGCTTTCTTT. Translating gives CASSFIFGGTNTEAFF.

CDR3 sequence reads: CASSPLGDEQFF. CDR3 bases: TGTGCCAGCAGCCCCCTGGGGGATGAGCAGTTCTTC. V gene TRBV7-6 combines with J gene TRBJ2-1; D may be TRBD1 or TRBD2 (5 bases each). V was shortened by 5 bases and J by 8 bases, with 10 bases between the two germline ends. This CDR3 contains 12 residues. Germline V gives CDR1 SGHVS, CDR2 FNYEAQ.

The rearrangement links TRBV7-2 to TRBJ1-5, with 7 bases aligning to TRBD1. Germline loops: CDR1 SGHTA, CDR2 FQGNSA. The CDR3 runs 15 residues. Trimming took 4 bases from V and 11 from J; bases not matched to a gene: 14. The CDR3 loop is CASSSAGGPNLAQHF. In DNA form, the CDR3 reads TGTGCCAGCAGCTCCGCAGGGGGTCCTAATCTGGCCCAGCATTTT.

This clone qualifies as medium-sized. The rearrangement links TRBV6-5 to TRBJ2-2; D is perhaps TRBD1 (6 bases). This CDR3 comprises 15 residues. Trimming cost V 5 bases and J 6 bases, with 16 bases left between them. The germline gives CDR1 MNHEY, CDR2 SVGAGI. CDR3 in DNA: TGTGCCAGCAGTCCATTCCAGGGGCCTTCCGGGGAGCTGTTTTTT. Protein: CASSPFQGPSGELFF.

The rearrangement joins TRBV6-5 to TRBJ1-1, with no clear D. V was shortened by 2 bases and J by 6 bases, with 10 bases between the two germline ends. This CDR3 contains 13 residues. CDR1 and CDR2 from the germline V gene are MNHEY and SVGAGI. CDR3 in DNA: TGTGCCAGCAGTTACGCTCAGTCCGCTGAAGCTTTCTTT. Translated: CASSYAQSAEAFF.

V is TRBV13 and J is TRBJ2-3; 7 bases map to TRBD2. Germline V gene sequence: CDR1 PRHDT, CDR2 FYEKMQ (reference sequence). Unmatched junction bases numbered 3, after V lost 4 bases and J lost 2 bases. This CDR3 region has 14 residues. The CDR3 is CASSSGLPTDTQYF. The CDR3 DNA reads as TGTGCCAGCAGCTCGGGACTACCCACAGATACGCAGTATTTT. Full variable domain (outside the CDR3, taken from reference TRBV13 and TRBJ2-3): AAGVIQSPRHLIKEKRETATLKCYPIPRHDTVYWYQQGPGQDPQFLISFYEKMQSDKGSIPDRFSAQQFSDYHSELNMSSLELGDSALYFCASSSGLPTDTQYFGPGTRLTVL.

A single count supports this clone. V gene TRBV6-5 combines with J gene TRBJ1-2, with D perhaps matching TRBD1 (5 bases). V was cut by 8 bases and J by 7 bases, with 8 bases left in between. The CDR3 covers 10 residues. The germline gives CDR1 MNHEY, CDR2 SVGAGI. The CDR3 spells CASGDAGYTF. DNA of the CDR3: TGTGCCAGCGGGGACGCTGGCTACACCTTC.

The chain has TRBV4-3 and TRBJ2-7; TRBD1 matches 9 bases. Germline V gives CDR1 LGHNA, CDR2 YSLEER. The CDR3 spans 16 residues. Trimming removed 0 bases from V and 6 bases from J; junction bases left unmatched: 9. The CDR3 region has the DNA TGCGCCAGCAGCCAAGATCCGGGACAGGGACCTTCCGAGCAGTACTTC. Amino acids: CASSQDPGQGPSEQYF.

The CDR3 region is CASSPPLGQGVPNEQFF. CDR3 bases: TGTGCCAGCTCACCACCGCTGGGACAGGGGGTACCCAATGAGCAGTTCTTC. The chain links TRBV18 to TRBJ2-1; TRBD1 agrees at 11 bases. Germline CDR1 KGHSH, CDR2 LQKENI. This CDR3 is built from 17 residues. The V gene end was trimmed by 0 bases and the J gene end by 6 bases; junction bases not matched to a gene: 7. The full variable domain, completed using reference TRBV18 and TRBJ2-1, is NAGVMQNPRHLVRRRGQEARLRCSPMKGHSHVYWYRQLPEEGLKFMVYLQKENIIDESGMPKERFSAEFPKEGPSILRIQQVVRGDSAAYFCASSPPLGQGVPNEQFFGPGTRLTVL.

This clone was recorded only once. The chain recombines TRBV5-1 with TRBJ1-2; the D gene is possibly TRBD1 (5 bases). V was cut by 1 base and J by 6 bases, with 19 bases left in between. The CDR3 has 16 amino acids. The V gene's germline CDR1 is SGHRS and CDR2 YFSETQ. The CDR3, as DNA: TGCGCCAGCAGCTTGATTGGGGTCTGGGACTTCGATGGCTACACCTTC. Its protein product is CASSLIGVWDFDGYTF.

This clone came up a few times. This rearrangement joins TRBV6-1 to TRBJ2-1; D call uncertain. V was clipped by 6 bases and J by 3 bases, with 9 bases between them. The CDR3 runs 13 residues. Germline V lookup: CDR1 MNHNS, CDR2 SASEGT. CDR3 sequence reads: CASSDTGYNEQFF. As DNA, the CDR3 is TGTGCCAGCAGCGATACTGGCTACAATGAGCAGTTCTTC.

This chain joins TRBV29-1 and TRBJ2-1; D assignment may be TRBD1 or TRBD2 (5 bases each). From germline, CDR1 is SQVTM and CDR2 ANQGSEA. V dropped 0 bases and J dropped 3 bases, with 18 bases sitting between them. The CDR3 extends over 17 amino acids. CDR3 in amino acids: CSVEDRTGAVDYNEQFF. For the CDR3, the DNA is TGCAGCGTTGAAGATAGGACCGGGGCAGTTGACTACAATGAGCAGTTCTTC.

This clone has only one observation. The rearrangement links TRBV7-9 to TRBJ1-1; tentatively, D is TRBD1 (5 bases). The length of the CDR3 is 17 residues. Germline CDR1 reads SEHNR; CDR2 reads FQNEAQ (reference sequence). V gave up 5 bases and J gave up 11 bases, with 30 bases separating them. CDR3 DNA sequence: TGTGCCAGCAGCCCCGGCCCAGGGACGGGGACCGTTGTTGCGGCTTTCTTT. Translation: CASSPGPGTGTVVAAFF.

This sequence joins TRBV5-1 and TRBJ1-2, with a possible D match to TRBD1 (6 bases). This CDR3 spans 16 amino acids. V was pared by 4 bases and J by 2 bases, with 18 bases between. Germline V gives CDR1 SGHRS, CDR2 YFSETQ. Here the CDR3 reads CASSPSLTGPNYGYTF. DNA of the CDR3: TGCGCCAGCAGCCCCTCCCTGACAGGTCCGAACTATGGCTACACCTTC.

V usage is TRBV15 and J usage is TRBJ2-1, with TRBD2 matching 7 bases. CDR1 is LNHNV, CDR2 YYDKDF, per germline (reference sequence). The CDR3 has 15 residues. Trimming removed 0 bases from V and 8 bases from J; junction bases left unmatched: 7. This CDR3 reads CATSRDAGAQDEQFF. The CDR3 nucleotides read TGTGCCACCAGCAGAGATGCGGGAGCCCAGGATGAGCAGTTCTTC.

The rearrangement uses TRBV5-4 and TRBJ1-2; a weak D match, TRBD1 (5 bases). Germline V gene lookup returns CDR1 SGHNT and CDR2 YYREEE (reference sequence). This CDR3 contains 12 residues. Deletions cut 2 bases from V and 8 bases from J, with 10 bases between. The CDR3 region is CASSFGQGGYTF. CDR3 sequence (DNA): TGTGCCAGCAGCTTCGGACAAGGGGGCTACACCTTC.

This rearrangement joins TRBV28 to TRBJ2-2, with D possibly matching TRBD1 (5 bases). Trimming pared 1 base from V and 2 bases from J, leaving 11 bases between. Germline V gives CDR1 MDHEN, CDR2 SYDVKM. CDR3 length: 16 residues. The CDR3 bases are TGTGCCAGCAGTTTATCGCCGGACATAAACACCGGGGAGCTGTTTTTT. Amino acids: CASSLSPDINTGELFF.

This clone showed up just once. The chain links TRBV19 to TRBJ1-5; no definite D call. Germline assignment: CDR1 LNHDA and CDR2 SQIVND (reference sequence). Trimming cost V 3 bases and J 2 bases, with 11 bases left between them. The CDR3 contains 15 residues. The CDR3 DNA follows: TGTGCCAGTAGTATGGGTTTGCAGGGCAATCAGCCCCAGCATTTT. Amino acid sequence: CASSMGLQGNQPQHF.

The V and J genes are TRBV7-9 and TRBJ1-5; D remains ambiguous. The V end lost 5 bases, the J end lost 6 bases, and 14 bases lay between the germline ends. The V gene's germline CDR1 is SEHNR and CDR2 FQNEAQ (reference sequence). The CDR3 contains 14 residues. CDR3 bases: TGTGCCAGCAGCCCAAATTTCGGTTCTCAGCCCCAGCATTTT. This gives the protein CASSPNFGSQPQHF.

V and J are TRBV27 and TRBJ2-7; weak D call: TRBD1 (5 bases). Germline values: CDR1 MNHEY, CDR2 SMNVEV (reference sequence). Trimming left V 3 bases short and J 3 bases short, with 12 bases between. The CDR3 is made up of 14 amino acids. The CDR3 region has the DNA TGTGCCAGCAGTTTTTCCTCTCAGGGCTACGAGCAGTACTTC. This codes for CASSFSSQGYEQYF.

This sequence joins TRBV6-6 and TRBJ2-3; 9 bases agree with TRBD1. The CDR3 consists of 15 residues. V trimming: 7 bases; J trimming: 6 bases; junction bases outside the gene matches: 11. Germline values: CDR1 MNHNY, CDR2 SVGAGI (reference sequence). CDR3 protein: CASTNPGQGSDTQYF. As DNA, the CDR3 is TGTGCCAGCACTAACCCGGGACAGGGATCGGATACGCAGTATTTT.

The V call is TRBV7-9, the J call TRBJ2-7; unclear D gene. This CDR3 comprises 15 residues. Germline lookup yields CDR1 SEHNR and CDR2 FQNEAQ (reference sequence). The germline V and J ends were trimmed by 0 bases and 0 bases, with 9 bases remaining between them. The CDR3, as DNA: TGTGCCAGCAGCTTAGCATGGTCGAGCTCCTACGAGCAGTACTTC. Its protein product is CASSLAWSSSYEQYF.

The chain carries TRBV4-2 and TRBJ2-2, with 11 bases lining up with TRBD2. The CDR3 totals 19 residues. With V trimmed by 1 base and J by 6 bases, 13 bases remained unmatched. From germline, CDR1 is LGHNA and CDR2 YNFKEQ. The DNA of the CDR3 is TGTGCCAGCAGCCAAGCCCCCAACGGGGTAGCGGGAGGGCCCGGGGAGCTGTTTTTT. Translating it yields CASSQAPNGVAGGPGELFF.

The chain uses TRBV7-9 and TRBJ2-3; TRBD1 matches 7 bases. The CDR3 runs 19 residues. Germline values: CDR1 SEHNR, CDR2 FQNEAQ (reference sequence). The V gene end was trimmed by 5 bases and the J gene end by 1 base; junction bases not matched to a gene: 18. The CDR3 DNA reads TGTGCCAGCAGCCCCCCAGGGGGAGCGGACAGGACACGCACAGATACGCAGTATTTT. Protein: CASSPPGGADRTRTDTQYF. Full variable domain (rest looked up from reference TRBV7-9 and TRBJ2-3): DTGVSQNPRHKITKRGQNVTFRCDPISEHNRLYWYRQTLGQGPEFLTYFQNEAQLEKSRLLSDRFSAERPKGSFSTLEIQRTEQGDSAMYLCASSPPGGADRTRTDTQYFGPGTRLTVL.

The rearrangement links TRBV21-1 to TRBJ2-1; TRBD2 is the table's D call, not checked against the DNA. TRBV21-1 is a pseudogene locus. The CDR3 covers 18 residues. As DNA, the CDR3 is TGTGCCAGCAGCACCGAGACTAGCGGGGGGGGGTCCTACAATGAGCAGTTCTTC. This translates into CASSTETSGGGSYNEQFF.

The gene calls are TRBV30 and TRBJ2-1; possible D gene TRBD2, 5 bases. Deletions cut 1 base from V and 13 bases from J, with 11 bases between. Germline V gene lookup returns CDR1 GTSNPN and CDR2 SVGIG (reference sequence). CDR3 length: 11 amino acids. The CDR3 spells CAWSDLRVQFF. CDR3 nucleotides: TGTGCCTGGAGTGACCTGAGGGTCCAGTTCTTC.